This T cell receptor beta chain was recovered during a study of cytomegalovirus exposure and HLA in healthy donors (dated by TCRdb to the late 2010s). Turning to the overall study: In an earlier analysis of under 600 of the donors, 250 to 350 Gb of sequence data and some 120 million unique TCR beta sequences from 150 million to 200 million T cells were reported. Around 330 gigabases of sequencing data and 70 million to 95 million unique TCR sequences made up an early release that covered roughly 670 HLA-typed donors. The genetic ancestry cluster associated with self-reported Caucasian donors included around 76% of the 398 genotyped donors. The study aimed to test whether cataloging public T cell receptors could reveal signatures of past pathogen exposure. Using immunosequencing, the study profiled T cell repertoires from roughly 650 subjects and related those repertoires to cytomegalovirus serostatus. A separate validation cohort of roughly 120 different subjects was used in addition to the roughly 670-subject first cohort. High-throughput TCR immunosequencing, statistical association of individual TCRs with disease status, and machine learning were combined to predict cytomegalovirus infection status. A later analysis re-analyzed previously published TCR beta repertoires from several hundred donors and added high-resolution HLA genotyping to study TCR occurrence patterns. The later analysis used no new phenotypic data to find candidate immune exposures, relying instead on TCR beta sequences and their occurrence across donors. In an earlier analysis of over 550 of the donors, high-throughput TCR beta sequencing was used to judge whether each TCR beta V gene segment behaved as functional or pseudogenic. Donor age, sex, ethnicity and CMV serostatus were compiled together with the repertoire data. A later genetic analysis took genome-wide SNP genotypes for about 60% of the roughly 670 donors and used that subset as a discovery cohort. Every discovery cohort repertoire had been produced on one sequencing platform. Both class I and class II loci were covered by HLA typing, at four-digit resolution. The number of donors typed differed by locus, with roughly 620-630 for A, B, C, DRB1 and DQB1, over 500 for DQA1, about 610 for DPA1, and 472 for DPB1. Because of strong linkage in the cohort, roughly five DR-DQ haplotypes were treated as single units for association and clustering. Across 300 to 500 genotyped donors of the cohort, an average of approximately 240,000 unique TCR beta nucleotide sequences per donor were sequenced, and 15% to 20% of those sequences were non-productive.

The cohort was made up of about 610 healthy bone marrow donors. At the time of sampling, every cohort member was nominally healthy, though immune exposures that went unrecorded were likely present. The donor tested CMV seropositive, placing the donor among the 290 or so seropositive members of the cohort. A peripheral blood sample was provided by each donor, and peripheral blood mononuclear cells were used for TCR beta sequencing. Genomic DNA was extracted from the blood cell samples with the Qiagen DNeasy Blood Extraction Kit. The library came from the immunoSEQ multiplex PCR assay. For the multiplex PCR, a mixture combining 60 forward primers for TCR Vbeta segments and 13 reverse primers for TCR Jbeta segments was used. The CDR3 region of rearranged TCR beta genes was amplified from genomic DNA by a multiplex PCR assay. The amplified TCR beta libraries were sequenced on the Illumina HiSeq System as 87-base-pair reads. In the original analysis: Across the 600 to 700 repertoires, a later analysis counted approximately 75 million unique TCR beta chains, approximately 12 million of which were shared by at least two donors. Raw reads were error-corrected and collapsed into unique sequences with a nearest-neighbor algorithm that merged closely related sequences to remove PCR and sequencing errors. CDR3 sequences were aligned to IMGT reference sequences to assign V, D and J gene segments. For a sequence to be retained, at least a six-nucleotide match to both a V gene segment and a J gene segment was required. A rearrangement counted as productive if the CDR3 had no stop codons and remained in frame with V and J, and every other rearrangement counted as non-productive. CDR3 was defined according to IMGT convention as the region running from the second conserved V-encoded cysteine to the conserved J-encoded phenylalanine. The earlier analysis of 550 to 650 of the donors excluded any sequence lacking an unambiguous match to a single V gene segment. An earlier analysis of 450 to 650 of the donors called V segments functional above 56.7% productive rearrangements and segregating when the between-donor standard deviation exceeded 5%. A statistical classification framework was built for diagnosing cytomegalovirus status from the catalog of TCR beta chain sequences. V and J gene assignment, in a later analysis, came from comparing TCR nucleotide sequences with IMGT/GENE-DB human TR gene sequences. Using the TCRdist pipeline, a later analysis assigned CDR3 sequences along with most-parsimonious VDJ recombination scenarios. In a later analysis, each TCR beta chain was defined by its CDR3 amino acid sequence together with its V-gene family, and reads without a unique V-gene family were excluded. In a later analysis, some 600 highly shared, low-generation-probability nucleotide sequences were removed to address suspected cross-contamination and a sequencing artifact. In a later analysis, a clonal expansion index was calculated for each public chain from normalized within-repertoire ranks of inferred template counts. In a later analysis, generation probabilities were computed with a VDJ recombination model fitted to out-of-frame rearrangements, and the resulting probabilities were checked against IGoR. In a later analysis, hypergeometric tests were used to score TCR-TCR, TCR-HLA and TCR-CMV co-occurrence, with a repertoire-size bias correction applied to TCR pairs. False discovery rates were estimated in a later analysis by permuting HLA or CMV assignments 20 times. In a later analysis, co-occurring TCRs were grouped with DBSCAN, and TCRdist sequence similarity was added when clustering was performed within HLA-allele-positive subsets. Repertoires with fewer than 30,000 or more than 120,000 public chains, plus five repertoires with anomalous nucleotide sharing, were excluded from co-occurrence clustering. TCRdb took over this immuneACCESS table, retaining in-frame rearrangements with V and J assigned. Such tables are incomplete; in checked studies, under half of the missing clones stem from an unresolved V gene, and the remainder is unexplained. V and J calls and clone size are those listed in that table; D and trimming were worked out from the DNA. Here the sample has 80,000 or so clones; approximately 77% occur a single time. The ten largest clones capture around 10% of the sample.

On the study overall, not on this receptor specifically: A few of the identified cytomegalovirus-associated TCR beta chains were confirmed in vitro to be specific for cytomegalovirus antigens. A later analysis found that TCR association rates varied across HLA loci, with DRB1 alleles showing the most associated TCRs and HLA-C alleles the fewest. The authors suggested that the approach could potentially be generalized to other disease states and immunological phenotypes. In an earlier analysis of roughly 560 of the donors, most TCR beta V segments were observed in productive rearrangements about 87% or about 30% of the time, broadly matching IMGT annotations. The classifier was reported to diagnose cytomegalovirus status with high specificity and sensitivity in both the original cohort and the validation cohort. An association between a missense DCLRE1C variant and V-gene and J-gene trimming of TCR beta chains was found in a later genetic analysis and replicated in an independent cohort. Strong co-occurrence of HLA alleles, especially DR and DQ, made assigning TCR associations to individual alleles difficult. The presence/absence analyses assumed that sequencing depth was roughly uniform across donors, and that assumption may not be true. A later analysis found that most CMV-associated TCR beta chains appeared HLA-restricted, with HLA associations seemingly driven largely by CMV exposure. Correlated functional status among segregating V segments might reflect linkage disequilibrium, but an unknown experimental factor could not be ruled out. For the cohort, immune exposure information was limited to CMV serostatus. HLA typing was unavailable for some donors at each locus, so association tests used only the typed subset. Compared with equally common non-associated chains, HLA-associated TCR beta chains in a later analysis were more clonally expanded and had lower generation probabilities. A further reported finding was that TCR beta sequences accurately predicted the HLA-A and HLA-B alleles for most subjects in the first cohort. In the study, 150 to 200 TCR beta chains were listed as associated with cytomegalovirus. This cohort had only TCR beta chains sequenced, and the lack of alpha or paired-chain data limited which features could be detected. The earlier analysis of almost 600 of the donors excluded some 15 rarely observed V segments, including chromosome 9 orphons, because counts were too low. According to a later analysis, parvovirus B19, influenza, CMV and Epstein-Barr virus appeared linked to several top co-occurrence clusters. The sequencing pipeline was judged likely to have produced a cluster of highly shared sequence variants as a technical artifact. At a false discovery rate of 0.05, a later analysis linked fewer than 20,000 TCR beta sequences to specific HLA alleles. Most TCR sequences were seen in very few donors, while some public TCRs were found in many individuals. A later genetic analysis reported fewer N-insertions in productive TCRs among donors in an Asian-associated ancestry cluster than the roughly 700-donor mean.

Concerning this clone: Its specific antigen is unknown. Base qualities were left out, and no much larger clone turns up one base away.

Sequencing was carried out using PBMCs. The sequence was collected from a woman between 40 and 55 years old in good health and CMV-seropositive.

The CDR3 in this case is CASSPGTGAAYEQYF. The DNA reads as follows: TGTGCCAGCTCACCAGGGACAGGGGCAGCCTACGAGCAGTACTTC. The sequence links TRBV18 to TRBJ2-7, and TRBD1 aligns with 10 junction nucleotides. The germline V gene provides CDR1 KGHSH and CDR2 LQKENI. V loses 2 bases at its end and J loses 2 bases; junction bases beyond the gene matches: 3. Including cysteine and phenylalanine, the CDR3 has 15 amino acids. Only the CDR3 DNA is retained, 45 bases long and in frame from the first base.